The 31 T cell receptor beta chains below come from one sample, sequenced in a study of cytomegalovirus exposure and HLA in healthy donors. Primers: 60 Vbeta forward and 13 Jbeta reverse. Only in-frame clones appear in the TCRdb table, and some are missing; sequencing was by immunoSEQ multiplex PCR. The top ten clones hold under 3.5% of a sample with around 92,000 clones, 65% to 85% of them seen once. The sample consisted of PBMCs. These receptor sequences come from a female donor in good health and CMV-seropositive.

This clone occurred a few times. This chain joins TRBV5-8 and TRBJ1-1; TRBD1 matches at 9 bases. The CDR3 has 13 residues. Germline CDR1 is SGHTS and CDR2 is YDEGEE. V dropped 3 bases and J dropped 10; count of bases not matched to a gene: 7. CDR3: CASSSRTGEVAFF. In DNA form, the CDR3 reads TGTGCCAGCAGCTCGAGGACAGGGGAGGTAGCTTTCTTT.

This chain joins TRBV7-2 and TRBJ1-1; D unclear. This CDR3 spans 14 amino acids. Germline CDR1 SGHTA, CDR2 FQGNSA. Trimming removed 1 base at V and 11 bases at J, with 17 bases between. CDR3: CASSLESTAGEAFF. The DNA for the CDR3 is TGTGCCAGCAGCTTAGAATCTACGGCGGGAGAGGCTTTCTTT. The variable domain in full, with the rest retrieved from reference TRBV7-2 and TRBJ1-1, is GAGVSQSPSNKVTEKGKDVELRCDPISGHTALYWYRQSLGQGLEFLIYFQGNSAPDKSGLPSDRFSAERTGGSVSTLTIQRTQQEDSAVYLCASSLESTAGEAFFGQGTRLTVV.

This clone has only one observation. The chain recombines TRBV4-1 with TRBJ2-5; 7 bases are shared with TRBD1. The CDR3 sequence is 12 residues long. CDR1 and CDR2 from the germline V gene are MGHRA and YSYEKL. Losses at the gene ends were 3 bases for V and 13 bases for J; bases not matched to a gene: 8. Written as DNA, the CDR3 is TGCGCCAGCAGCCATATAGCACAGGGGATGTACTTC. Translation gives CASSHIAQGMYF.

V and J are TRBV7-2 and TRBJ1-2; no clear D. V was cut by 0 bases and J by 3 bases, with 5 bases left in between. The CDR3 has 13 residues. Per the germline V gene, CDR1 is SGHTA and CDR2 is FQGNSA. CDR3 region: CASSLAQDYGYTF. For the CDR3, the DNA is TGTGCCAGCAGCTTAGCTCAGGACTATGGCTACACCTTC.

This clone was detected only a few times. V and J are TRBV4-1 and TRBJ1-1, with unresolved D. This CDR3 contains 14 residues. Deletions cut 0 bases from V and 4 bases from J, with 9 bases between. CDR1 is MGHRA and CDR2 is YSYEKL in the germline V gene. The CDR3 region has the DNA TGCGCCAGCAGCCAAGACATACTAAGCACTGAAGCTTTCTTT. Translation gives CASSQDILSTEAFF.

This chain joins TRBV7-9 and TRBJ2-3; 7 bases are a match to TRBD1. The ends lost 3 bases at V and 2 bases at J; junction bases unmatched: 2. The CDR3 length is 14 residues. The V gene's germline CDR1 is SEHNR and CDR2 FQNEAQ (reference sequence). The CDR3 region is CASSFDRDTDTQYF. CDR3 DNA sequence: TGTGCCAGCAGCTTCGACAGGGACACAGATACGCAGTATTTT.

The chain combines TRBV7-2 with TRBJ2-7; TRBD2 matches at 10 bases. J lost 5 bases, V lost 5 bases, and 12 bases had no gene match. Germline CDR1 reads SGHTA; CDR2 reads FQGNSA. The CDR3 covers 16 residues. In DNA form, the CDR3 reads TGTGCCAGCAGCCGCATTGGGGCTAGCGGGGGCCACGAGCAGTACTTC. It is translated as CASSRIGASGGHEQYF.

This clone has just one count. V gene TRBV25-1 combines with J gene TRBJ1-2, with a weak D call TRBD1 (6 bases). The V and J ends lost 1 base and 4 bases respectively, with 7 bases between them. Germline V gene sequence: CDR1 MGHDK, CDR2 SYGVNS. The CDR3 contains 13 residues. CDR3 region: CASSELGAYGYTF. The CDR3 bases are TGTGCCAGCAGTGAATTGGGGGCCTATGGCTACACCTTC.

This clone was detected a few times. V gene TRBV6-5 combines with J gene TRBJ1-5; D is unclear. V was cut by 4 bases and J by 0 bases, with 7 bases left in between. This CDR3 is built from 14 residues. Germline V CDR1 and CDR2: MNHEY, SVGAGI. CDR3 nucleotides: TGTGCCAGCAGTTCGAGTGATAGCAATCAGCCCCAGCATTTT. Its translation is CASSSSDSNQPQHF.

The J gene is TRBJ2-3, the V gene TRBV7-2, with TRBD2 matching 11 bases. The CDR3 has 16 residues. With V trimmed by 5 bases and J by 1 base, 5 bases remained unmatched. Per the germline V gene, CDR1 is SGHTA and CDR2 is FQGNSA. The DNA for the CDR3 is TGTGCCAGCAGCGACGGACTAGCGGGCCGCACAGATACGCAGTATTTT. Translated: CASSDGLAGRTDTQYF.

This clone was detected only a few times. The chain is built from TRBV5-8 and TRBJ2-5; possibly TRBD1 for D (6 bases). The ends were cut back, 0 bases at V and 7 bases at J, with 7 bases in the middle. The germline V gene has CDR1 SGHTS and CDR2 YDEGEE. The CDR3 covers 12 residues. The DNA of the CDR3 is TGTGCCAGCAGCTTGGAAGGGGGGACCCAGTACTTC. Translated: CASSLEGGTQYF.

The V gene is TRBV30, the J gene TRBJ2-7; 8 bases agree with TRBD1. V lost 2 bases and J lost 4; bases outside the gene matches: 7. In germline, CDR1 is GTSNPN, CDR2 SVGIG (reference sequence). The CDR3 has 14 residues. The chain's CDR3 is CAWSIWDRRYEQYF. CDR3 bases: TGTGCCTGGAGTATCTGGGACAGGAGGTACGAGCAGTACTTC.

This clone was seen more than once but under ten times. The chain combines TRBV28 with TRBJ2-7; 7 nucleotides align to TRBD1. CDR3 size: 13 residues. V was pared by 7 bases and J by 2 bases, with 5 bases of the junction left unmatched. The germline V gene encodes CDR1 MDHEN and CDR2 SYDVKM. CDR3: CASTRDSPYEQYF. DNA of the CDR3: TGTGCCAGCACTAGGGACAGTCCCTACGAGCAGTACTTC.

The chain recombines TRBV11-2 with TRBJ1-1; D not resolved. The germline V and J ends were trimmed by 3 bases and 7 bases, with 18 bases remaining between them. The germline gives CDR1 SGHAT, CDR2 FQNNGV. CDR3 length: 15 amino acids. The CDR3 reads CASSFRANRRDEAFF. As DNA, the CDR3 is TGTGCCAGCAGCTTTAGGGCCAACCGTCGGGATGAAGCTTTCTTT.

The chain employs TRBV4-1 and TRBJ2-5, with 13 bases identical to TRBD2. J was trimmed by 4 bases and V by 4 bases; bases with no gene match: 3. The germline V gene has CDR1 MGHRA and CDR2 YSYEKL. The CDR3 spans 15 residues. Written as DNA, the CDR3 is TGCGCCAGCAGCCGGACTAGCGGGGGTCCAGAGACCCAGTACTTC. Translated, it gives CASSRTSGGPETQYF.

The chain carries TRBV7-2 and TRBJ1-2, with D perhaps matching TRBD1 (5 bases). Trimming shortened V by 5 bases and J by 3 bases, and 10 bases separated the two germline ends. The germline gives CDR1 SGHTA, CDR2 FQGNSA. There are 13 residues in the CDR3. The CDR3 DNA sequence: TGTGCCAGCAGCAAAGGGGAGGACTATGGCTACACCTTC. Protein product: CASSKGEDYGYTF.

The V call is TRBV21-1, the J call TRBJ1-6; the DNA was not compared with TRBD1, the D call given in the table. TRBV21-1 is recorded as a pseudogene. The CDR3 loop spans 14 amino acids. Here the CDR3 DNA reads TGTGCCAGCAGGGGGCAGGGATGGTATTCACCCCTCCACTTT. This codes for CASRGQGWYSPLHF.

CDR3: CASIRTQGHNTEAFF. In DNA form, the CDR3 reads TGTGCCAGCATTAGAACGCAAGGACACAACACTGAAGCTTTCTTT. This rearrangement joins TRBV7-6 to TRBJ1-1; perhaps TRBD1 as D (5 bases). The CDR3 sequence is 15 residues long. Germline-derived CDR1 and CDR2 are SGHVS and FNYEAQ. The V gene lost 7 bases and the J gene lost 2 bases, with 17 bases spanning the gap.

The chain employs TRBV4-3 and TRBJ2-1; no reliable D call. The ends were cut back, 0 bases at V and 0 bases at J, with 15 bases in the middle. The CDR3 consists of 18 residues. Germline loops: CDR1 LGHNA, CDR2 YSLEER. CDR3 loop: CASSQEGHPASSYNEQFF. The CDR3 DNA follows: TGCGCCAGCAGCCAAGAAGGCCACCCAGCGAGCTCCTACAATGAGCAGTTCTTC.

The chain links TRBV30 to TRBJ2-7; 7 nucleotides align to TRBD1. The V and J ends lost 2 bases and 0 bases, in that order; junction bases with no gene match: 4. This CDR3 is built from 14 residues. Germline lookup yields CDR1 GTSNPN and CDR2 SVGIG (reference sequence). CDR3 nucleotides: TGTGCCTGGAGTACCGGGACAGTCTCCTACGAGCAGTACGTC. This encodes CAWSTGTVSYEQYV.

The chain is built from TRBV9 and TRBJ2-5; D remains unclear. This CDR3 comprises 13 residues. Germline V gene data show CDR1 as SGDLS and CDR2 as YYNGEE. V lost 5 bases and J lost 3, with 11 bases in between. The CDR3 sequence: CASSFQSKETQYF. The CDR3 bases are TGTGCCAGCAGTTTCCAGTCAAAAGAGACCCAGTACTTC.

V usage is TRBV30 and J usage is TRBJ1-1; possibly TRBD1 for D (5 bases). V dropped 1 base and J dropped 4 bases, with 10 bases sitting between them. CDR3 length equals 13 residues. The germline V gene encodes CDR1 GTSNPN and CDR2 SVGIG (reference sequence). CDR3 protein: CAWSASDITEAFF. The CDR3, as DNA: TGTGCCTGGAGTGCTTCGGACATCACTGAAGCTTTCTTT.

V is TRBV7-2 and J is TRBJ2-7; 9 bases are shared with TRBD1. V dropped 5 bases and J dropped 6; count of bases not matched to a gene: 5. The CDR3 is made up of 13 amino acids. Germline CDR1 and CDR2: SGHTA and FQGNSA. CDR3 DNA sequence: TGTGCCAGCAGCACCGGGACAGGGTTCGAGCAGTACTTC. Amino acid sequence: CASSTGTGFEQYF.

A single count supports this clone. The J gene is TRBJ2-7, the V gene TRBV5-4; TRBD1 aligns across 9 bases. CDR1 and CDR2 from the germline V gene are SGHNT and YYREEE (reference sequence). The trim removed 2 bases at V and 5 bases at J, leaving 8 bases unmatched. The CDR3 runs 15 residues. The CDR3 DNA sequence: TGTGCCAGCAGCTTCCGGGACAGGGAGGGCAACGAGCAGTACTTC. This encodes CASSFRDREGNEQYF.

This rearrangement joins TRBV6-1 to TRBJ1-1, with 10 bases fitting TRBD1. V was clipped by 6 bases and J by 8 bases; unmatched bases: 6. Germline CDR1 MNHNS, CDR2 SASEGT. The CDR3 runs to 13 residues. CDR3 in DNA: TGTGCCAGCAGCCGAAGGGGACAGGGGGAAGCTTTCTTT. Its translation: CASSRRGQGEAFF.

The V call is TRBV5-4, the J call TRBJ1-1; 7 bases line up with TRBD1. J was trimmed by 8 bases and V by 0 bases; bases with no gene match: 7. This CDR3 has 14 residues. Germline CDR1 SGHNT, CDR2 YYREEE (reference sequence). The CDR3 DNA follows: TGTGCCAGCAGCTTGGCCGGGACAGCGGCCGAAGCTTTCTTT. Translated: CASSLAGTAAEAFF. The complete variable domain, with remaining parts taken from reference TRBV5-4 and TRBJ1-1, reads ETGVTQSPTHLIKTRGQQVTLRCSSQSGHNTVSWYQQALGQGPQFIFQYYREEENGRGNFPPRFSGLQFPNYSSELNVNALELDDSALYLCASSLAGTAAEAFFGQGTRLTVV.

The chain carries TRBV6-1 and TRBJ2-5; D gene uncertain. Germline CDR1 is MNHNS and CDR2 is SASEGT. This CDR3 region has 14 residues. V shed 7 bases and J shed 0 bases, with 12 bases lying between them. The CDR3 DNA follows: TGTGCCAGCACTCAAAACAGAAACCAAGAGACCCAGTACTTC. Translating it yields CASTQNRNQETQYF.

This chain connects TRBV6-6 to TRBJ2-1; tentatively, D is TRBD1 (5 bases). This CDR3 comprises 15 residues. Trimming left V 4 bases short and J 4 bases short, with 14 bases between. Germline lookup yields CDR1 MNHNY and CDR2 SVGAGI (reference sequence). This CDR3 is CASSSKRGHYNEQFF. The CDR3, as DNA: TGTGCCAGCAGTTCTAAAAGGGGCCATTACAATGAGCAGTTCTTC.

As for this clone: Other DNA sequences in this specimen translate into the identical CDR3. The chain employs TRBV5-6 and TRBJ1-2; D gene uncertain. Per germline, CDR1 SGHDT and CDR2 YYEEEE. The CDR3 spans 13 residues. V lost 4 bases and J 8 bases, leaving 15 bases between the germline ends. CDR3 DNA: TGTGCCAGCAGCCGCAGGAGGTCGGAGGGCTACACCTTC. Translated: CASSRRRSEGYTF.

CDR3 amino acids: CASSQDRSSGANVLTF. The CDR3 DNA follows: TGCGCCAGCAGCCAAGATCGGAGCTCTGGGGCCAACGTCCTGACTTTC. The rearrangement uses TRBV4-3 and TRBJ2-6; no clear D gene. Germline CDR1 and CDR2: LGHNA and YSLEER. The ends were cut back, 0 bases at V and 0 bases at J, with 6 bases in the middle. This CDR3 comprises 16 residues.

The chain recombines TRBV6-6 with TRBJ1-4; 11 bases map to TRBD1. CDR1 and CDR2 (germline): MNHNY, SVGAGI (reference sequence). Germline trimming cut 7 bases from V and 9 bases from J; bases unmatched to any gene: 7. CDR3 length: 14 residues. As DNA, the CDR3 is TGTGCCAGCACCCCGGGACAGGGGGGTAAAAAACTGTTTTTT. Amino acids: CASTPGQGGKKLFF.